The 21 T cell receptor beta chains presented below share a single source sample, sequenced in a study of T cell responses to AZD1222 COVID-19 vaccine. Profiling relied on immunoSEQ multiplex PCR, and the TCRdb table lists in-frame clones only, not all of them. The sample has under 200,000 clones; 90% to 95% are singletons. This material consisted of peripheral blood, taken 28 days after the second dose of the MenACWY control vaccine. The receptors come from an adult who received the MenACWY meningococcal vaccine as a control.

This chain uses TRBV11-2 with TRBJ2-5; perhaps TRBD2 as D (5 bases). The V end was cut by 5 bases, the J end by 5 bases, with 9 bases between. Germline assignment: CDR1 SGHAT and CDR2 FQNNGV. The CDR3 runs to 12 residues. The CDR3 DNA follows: TGTGCCAGCAGCCTAGCCAGGGAGACCCAGTACTTC. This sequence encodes CASSLARETQYF.

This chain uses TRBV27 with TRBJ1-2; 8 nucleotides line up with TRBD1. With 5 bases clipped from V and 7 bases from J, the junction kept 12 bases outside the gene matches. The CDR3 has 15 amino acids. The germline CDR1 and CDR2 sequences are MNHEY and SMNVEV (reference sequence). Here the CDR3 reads CASSPGGPIPGGYTF. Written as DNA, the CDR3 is TGTGCCAGCAGTCCAGGGGGCCCGATCCCGGGTGGCTACACCTTC.

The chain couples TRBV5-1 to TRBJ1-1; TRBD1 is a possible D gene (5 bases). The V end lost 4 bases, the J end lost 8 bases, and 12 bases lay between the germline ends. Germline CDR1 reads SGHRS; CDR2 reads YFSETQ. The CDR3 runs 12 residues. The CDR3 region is CASSTGPREAFF. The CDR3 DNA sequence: TGCGCCAGCAGCACGGGACCGCGGGAAGCTTTCTTT.

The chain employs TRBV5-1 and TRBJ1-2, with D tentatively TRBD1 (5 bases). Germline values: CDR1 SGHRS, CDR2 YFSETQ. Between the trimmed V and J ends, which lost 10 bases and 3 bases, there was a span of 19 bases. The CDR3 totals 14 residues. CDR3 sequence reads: CARATGGGDYGYTF. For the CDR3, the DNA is TGCGCCCGCGCCACCGGGGGGGGAGACTATGGCTACACCTTC.

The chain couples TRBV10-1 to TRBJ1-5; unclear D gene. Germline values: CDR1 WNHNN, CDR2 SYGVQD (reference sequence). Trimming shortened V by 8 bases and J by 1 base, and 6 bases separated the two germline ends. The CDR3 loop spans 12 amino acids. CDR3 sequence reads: CASACSNQPQHF. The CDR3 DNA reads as TGCGCCAGCGCGTGCAGCAATCAGCCCCAGCATTTT.

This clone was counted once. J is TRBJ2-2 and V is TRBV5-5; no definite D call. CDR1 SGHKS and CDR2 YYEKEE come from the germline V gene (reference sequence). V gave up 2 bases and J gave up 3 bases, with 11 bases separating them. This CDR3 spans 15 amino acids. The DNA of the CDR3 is TGTGCCAGCAGCTTATACCCGAAAGACACCGGGGAGCTGTTTTTT. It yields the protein CASSLYPKDTGELFF.

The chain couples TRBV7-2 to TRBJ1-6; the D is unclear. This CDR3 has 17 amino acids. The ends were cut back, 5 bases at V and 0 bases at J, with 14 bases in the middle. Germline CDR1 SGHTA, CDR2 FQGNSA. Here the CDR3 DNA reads TGTGCCAGCAGCCTCGGCCGCGTAGGCTCCTATAATTCACCCCTCCACTTT. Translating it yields CASSLGRVGSYNSPLHF.

CDR3 loop: CASSQAQEMTEAFF. The CDR3 nucleotides read TGCGCCAGCAGCCAAGCTCAGGAAATGACTGAAGCTTTCTTT. This chain connects TRBV4-3 to TRBJ1-1; D uncertain. Deletions cut 1 base from V and 5 bases from J, with 11 bases between. CDR3 length equals 14 residues. Germline loops: CDR1 LGHNA, CDR2 YSLEER.

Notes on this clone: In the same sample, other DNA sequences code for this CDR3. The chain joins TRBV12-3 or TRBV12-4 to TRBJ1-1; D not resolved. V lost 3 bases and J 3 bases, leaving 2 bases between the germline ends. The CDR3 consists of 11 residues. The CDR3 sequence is CASSFYTEAFF. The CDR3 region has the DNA TGTGCCAGCAGTTTCTACACTGAAGCTTTCTTT.

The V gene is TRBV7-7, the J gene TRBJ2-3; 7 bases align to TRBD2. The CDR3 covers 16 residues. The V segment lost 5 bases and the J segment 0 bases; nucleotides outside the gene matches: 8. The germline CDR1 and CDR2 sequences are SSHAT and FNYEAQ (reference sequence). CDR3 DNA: TGTGCCAGCAGCCCCGGACTAGTTGCAAGCACAGATACGCAGTATTTT. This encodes CASSPGLVASTDTQYF.

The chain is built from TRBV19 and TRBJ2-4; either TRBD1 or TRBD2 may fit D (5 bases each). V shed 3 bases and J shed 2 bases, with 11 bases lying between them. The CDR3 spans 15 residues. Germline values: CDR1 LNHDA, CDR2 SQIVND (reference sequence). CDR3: CASSIPGASKNIQYF. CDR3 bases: TGTGCCAGTAGTATCCCCGGGGCCTCCAAAAACATTCAGTACTTC.

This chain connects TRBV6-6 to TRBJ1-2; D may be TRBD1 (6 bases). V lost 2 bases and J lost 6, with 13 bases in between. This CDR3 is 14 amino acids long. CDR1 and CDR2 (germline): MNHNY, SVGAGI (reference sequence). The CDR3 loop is CASSYPGEMHGYTF. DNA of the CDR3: TGTGCCAGCAGTTACCCAGGGGAGATGCATGGCTACACCTTC.

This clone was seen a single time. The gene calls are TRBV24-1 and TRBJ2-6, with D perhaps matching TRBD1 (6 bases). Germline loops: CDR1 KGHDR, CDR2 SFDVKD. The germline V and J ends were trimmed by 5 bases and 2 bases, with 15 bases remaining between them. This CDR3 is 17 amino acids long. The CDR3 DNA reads TGTGCCACCAGTGGCGGACCATACAGGGCTGGGGCCAACGTCCTGACTTTC. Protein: CATSGGPYRAGANVLTF.

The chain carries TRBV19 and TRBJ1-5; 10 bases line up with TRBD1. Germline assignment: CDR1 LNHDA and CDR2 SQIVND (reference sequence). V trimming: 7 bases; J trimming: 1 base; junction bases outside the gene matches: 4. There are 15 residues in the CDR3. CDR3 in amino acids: CASTPTGGSNQPQHF. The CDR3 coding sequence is TGTGCCAGTACTCCGACAGGGGGCAGCAATCAGCCCCAGCATTTT.

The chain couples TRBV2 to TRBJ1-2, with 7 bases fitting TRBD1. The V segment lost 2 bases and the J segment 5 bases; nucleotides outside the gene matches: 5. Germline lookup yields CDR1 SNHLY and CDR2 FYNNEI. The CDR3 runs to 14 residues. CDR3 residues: CASSERQGEYGYTF. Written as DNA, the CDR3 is TGTGCCAGCAGTGAAAGGCAGGGGGAATATGGCTACACCTTC.

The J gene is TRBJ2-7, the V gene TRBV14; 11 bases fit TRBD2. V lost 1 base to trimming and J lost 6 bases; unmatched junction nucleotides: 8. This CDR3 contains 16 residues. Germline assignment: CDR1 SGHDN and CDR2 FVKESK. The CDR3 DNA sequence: TGTGCCAGCAGCCAAGCAGAACTAGCGGGAGTGCTCGAGCAGTACTTC. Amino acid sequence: CASSQAELAGVLEQYF.

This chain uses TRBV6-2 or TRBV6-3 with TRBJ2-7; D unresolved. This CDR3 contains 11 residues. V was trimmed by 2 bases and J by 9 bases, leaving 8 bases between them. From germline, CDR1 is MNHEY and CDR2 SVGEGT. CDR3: CASSYAIGQYF. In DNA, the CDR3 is TGTGCCAGCAGTTACGCTATCGGGCAGTACTTC.

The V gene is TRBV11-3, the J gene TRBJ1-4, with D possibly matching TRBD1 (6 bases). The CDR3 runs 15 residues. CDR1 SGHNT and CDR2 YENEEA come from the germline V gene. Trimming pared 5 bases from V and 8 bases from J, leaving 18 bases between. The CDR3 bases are TGTGCCAGCAGCCAACGCCTAGGGGGTTGGGAAAAACTGTTTTTT. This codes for CASSQRLGGWEKLFF.

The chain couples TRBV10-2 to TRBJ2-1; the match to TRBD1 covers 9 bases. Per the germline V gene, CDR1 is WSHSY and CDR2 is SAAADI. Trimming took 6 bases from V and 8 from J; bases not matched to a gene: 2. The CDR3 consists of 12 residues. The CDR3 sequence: CASRGQGHEQFF. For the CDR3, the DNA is TGCGCCAGCAGGGGACAGGGACATGAGCAGTTCTTC.

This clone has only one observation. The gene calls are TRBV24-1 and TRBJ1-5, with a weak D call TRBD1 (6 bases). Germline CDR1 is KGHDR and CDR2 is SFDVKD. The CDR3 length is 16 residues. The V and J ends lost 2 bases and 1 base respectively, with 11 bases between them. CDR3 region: CATSDSQGGSNQPQHF. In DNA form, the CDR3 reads TGTGCCACCAGTGATTCACAGGGAGGGAGCAATCAGCCCCAGCATTTT.

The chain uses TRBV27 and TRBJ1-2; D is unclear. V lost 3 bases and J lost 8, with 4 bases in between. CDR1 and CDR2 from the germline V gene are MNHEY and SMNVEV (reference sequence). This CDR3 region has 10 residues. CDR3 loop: CASSFRGYTF. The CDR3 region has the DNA TGTGCCAGCAGTTTTAGGGGCTACACCTTC.